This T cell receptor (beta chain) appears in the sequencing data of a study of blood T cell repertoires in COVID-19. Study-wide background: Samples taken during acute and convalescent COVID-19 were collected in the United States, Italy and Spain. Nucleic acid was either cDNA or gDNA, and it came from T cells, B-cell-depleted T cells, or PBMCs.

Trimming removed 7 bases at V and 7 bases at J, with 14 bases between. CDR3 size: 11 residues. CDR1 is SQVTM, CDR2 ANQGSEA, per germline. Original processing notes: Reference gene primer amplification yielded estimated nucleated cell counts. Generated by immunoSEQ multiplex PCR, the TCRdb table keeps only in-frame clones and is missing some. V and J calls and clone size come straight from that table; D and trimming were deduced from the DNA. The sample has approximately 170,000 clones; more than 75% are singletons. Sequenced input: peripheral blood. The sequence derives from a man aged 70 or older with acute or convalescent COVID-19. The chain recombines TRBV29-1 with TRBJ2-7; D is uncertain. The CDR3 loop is CSAAKAREQYF. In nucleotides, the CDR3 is TGCAGCGCCGCCAAGGCGCGGGAGCAGTACTTC.